These 4 T cell receptor beta chains originate from one sample sequenced in a study of T cell repertoires in cytomegalovirus infection. Antigens for these TCRs are unknown. TCRdb called the reads again in MiXCR, with one record for every CDR3 protein. The table shows approximately 73,000 distinct CDR3 sequences, with about 37% occurring only once. Sequenced material: CD8+ T cells from cultured PBMCs, taken from culture after CMV antigen stimulation. The receptors derive from a human donor in good health (CMV status not recorded). Some clones in this sample may be carry-over from other donors' samples.

A few counts support this clonotype. The V call is TRBV6-1, the J call TRBJ2-7; the D is unclear. Germline-derived CDR1 and CDR2 are MNHNS and SASEGT. Trimming removed 2 bases from V and 5 bases from J, with 10 bases in between. This CDR3 comprises 13 residues. CDR3 region: CASSESSPNEQYF. The CDR3 DNA follows: TGTGCCAGCAGTGAATCCTCCCCTAACGAGCAGTACTTC.

This rearrangement joins TRBV2 to TRBJ2-6, with D unclear. This CDR3 is 14 amino acids long. The V end was cut by 6 bases, the J end by 3 bases, with 9 bases between. Germline loops: CDR1 SNHLY, CDR2 FYNNEI. CDR3 in DNA: TGTGCCAGCAGCCTAACCCATGGGGCCAACGTCCTGACTTTC. Its translation: CASSLTHGANVLTF.

This chain joins TRBV7-6 and TRBJ1-4; D call uncertain. The V end lost 1 base, the J end lost 5 bases, and 11 bases lay between the germline ends. The CDR3 totals 15 residues. Germline V gives CDR1 SGHVS, CDR2 FNYEAQ. As DNA, the CDR3 is TGTGCCAGCAGCTTAGATCCAGGAGAAAATGAAAAACTGTTTTTT. Translating gives CASSLDPGENEKLFF. The full variable domain, its missing parts supplied by reference TRBV7-6 and TRBJ1-4, is GAGVSQSPRYKVTKRGQDVALRCDPISGHVSLYWYRQALGQGPEFLTYFNYEAQQDKSGLPNDRFSAERPEGSISTLTIQRTEQRDSAMYRCASSLDPGENEKLFFGSGTQLSVL.

The chain has TRBV7-9 and TRBJ2-1; 9 bases align to TRBD1. The germline V gene has CDR1 SEHNR and CDR2 FQNEAQ (reference sequence). The CDR3 extends over 15 amino acids. V dropped 3 bases and J dropped 5; count of bases not matched to a gene: 5. This CDR3 is CASSFGTGRDNEQFF. The DNA for the CDR3 is TGTGCCAGCAGCTTTGGGACAGGGAGAGACAATGAGCAGTTCTTC.